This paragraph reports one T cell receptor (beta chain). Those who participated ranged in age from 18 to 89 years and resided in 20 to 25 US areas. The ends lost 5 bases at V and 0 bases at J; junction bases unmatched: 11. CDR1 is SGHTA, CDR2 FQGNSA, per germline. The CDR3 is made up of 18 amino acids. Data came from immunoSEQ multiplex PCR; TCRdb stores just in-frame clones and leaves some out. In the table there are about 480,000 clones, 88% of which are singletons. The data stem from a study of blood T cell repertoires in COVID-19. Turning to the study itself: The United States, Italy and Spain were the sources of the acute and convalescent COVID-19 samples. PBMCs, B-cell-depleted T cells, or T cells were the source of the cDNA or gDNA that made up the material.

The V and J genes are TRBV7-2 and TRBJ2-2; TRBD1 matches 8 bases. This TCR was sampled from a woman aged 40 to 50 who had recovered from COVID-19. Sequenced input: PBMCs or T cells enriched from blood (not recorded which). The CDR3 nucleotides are TGTGCCAGCAGCCCCCACCCAGGGGGCCCATCGAACACCGGGGAGCTGTTTTTT. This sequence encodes CASSPHPGGPSNTGELFF.